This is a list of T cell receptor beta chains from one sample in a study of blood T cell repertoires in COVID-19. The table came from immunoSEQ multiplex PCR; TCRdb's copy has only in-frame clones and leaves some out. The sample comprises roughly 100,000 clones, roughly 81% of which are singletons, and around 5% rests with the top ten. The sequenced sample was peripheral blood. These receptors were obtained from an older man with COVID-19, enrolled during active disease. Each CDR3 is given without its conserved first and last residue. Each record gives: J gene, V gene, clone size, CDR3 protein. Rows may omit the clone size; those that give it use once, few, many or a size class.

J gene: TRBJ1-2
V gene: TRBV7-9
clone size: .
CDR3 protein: ASSLATGLYGYT

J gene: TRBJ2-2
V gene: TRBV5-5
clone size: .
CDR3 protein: ASSHPDRANTGELF

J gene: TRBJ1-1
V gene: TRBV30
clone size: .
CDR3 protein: AWRDSSIMNTEAF

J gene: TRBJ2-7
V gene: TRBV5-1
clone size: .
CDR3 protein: ASSLMGLAGYEQY

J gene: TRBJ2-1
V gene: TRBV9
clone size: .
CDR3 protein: ASSVEGGGASSYNEQF

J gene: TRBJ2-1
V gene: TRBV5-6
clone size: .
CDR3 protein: ASSLSASGYNEQF

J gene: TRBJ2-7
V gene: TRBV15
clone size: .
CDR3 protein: ATSRASRGYEQY

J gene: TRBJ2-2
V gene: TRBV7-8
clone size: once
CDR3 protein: ASSHRGDTGELF

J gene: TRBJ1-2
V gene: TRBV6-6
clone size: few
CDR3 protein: ASSTPGQGRNYGYT

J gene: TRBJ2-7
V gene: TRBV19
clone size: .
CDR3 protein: ASSTDTGTYEQY

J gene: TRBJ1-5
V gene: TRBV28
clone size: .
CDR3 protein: ATQDVQGAHQPQH

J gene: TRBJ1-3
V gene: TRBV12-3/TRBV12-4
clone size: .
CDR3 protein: ASSSSPGNTIY

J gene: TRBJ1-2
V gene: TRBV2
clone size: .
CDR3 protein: ASQDDTTNYGYT

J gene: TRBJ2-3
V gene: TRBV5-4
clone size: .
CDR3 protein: ASSQSRGDLDTQY

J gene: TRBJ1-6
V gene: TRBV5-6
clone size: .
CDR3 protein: ASSLFTRPSDSPLH

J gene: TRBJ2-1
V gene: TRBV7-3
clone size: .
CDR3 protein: ASSRNEGSSPDNEQF

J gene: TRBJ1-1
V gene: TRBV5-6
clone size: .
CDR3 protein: ASSLGVDRHNTEAF

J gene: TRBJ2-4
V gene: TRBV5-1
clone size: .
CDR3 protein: ASSLSGGRTSQNIQY

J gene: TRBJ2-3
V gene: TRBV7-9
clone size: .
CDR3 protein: ASSSGQATDTQY

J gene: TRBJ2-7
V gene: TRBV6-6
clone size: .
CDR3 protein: ASRAGQGPYEQY

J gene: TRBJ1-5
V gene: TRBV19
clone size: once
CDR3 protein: ASSIPHRASGNQPQH

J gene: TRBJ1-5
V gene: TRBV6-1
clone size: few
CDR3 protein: ASSDGNQPQH

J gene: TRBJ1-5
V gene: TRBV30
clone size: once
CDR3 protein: AWSVQASGPQH

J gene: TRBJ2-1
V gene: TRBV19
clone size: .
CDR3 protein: ASSTTGGNEQF

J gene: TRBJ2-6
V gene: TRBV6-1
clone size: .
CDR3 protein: ASSEMGQTSGANVLT

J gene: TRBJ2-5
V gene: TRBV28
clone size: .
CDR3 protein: ASSFGSEAQY

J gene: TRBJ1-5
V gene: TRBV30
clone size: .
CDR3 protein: AWSPIHNQPQH

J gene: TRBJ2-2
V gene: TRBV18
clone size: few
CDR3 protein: ASSPYSGGPTGELF

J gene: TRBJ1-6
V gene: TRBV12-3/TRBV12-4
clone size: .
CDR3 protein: ASSLGQSSPLH

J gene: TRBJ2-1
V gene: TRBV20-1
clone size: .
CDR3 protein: SARVGGTEF

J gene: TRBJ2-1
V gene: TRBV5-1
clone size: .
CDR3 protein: ASSWGLGLASSYNEQF

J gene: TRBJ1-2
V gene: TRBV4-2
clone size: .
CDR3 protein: ASSQATTGEYGYT

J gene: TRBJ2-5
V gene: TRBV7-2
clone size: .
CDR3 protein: ASSLSRDQETQY

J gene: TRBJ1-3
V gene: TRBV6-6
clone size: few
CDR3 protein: GSSGNTIY

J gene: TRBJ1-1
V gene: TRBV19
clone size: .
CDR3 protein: ASSGVYRTTEAF

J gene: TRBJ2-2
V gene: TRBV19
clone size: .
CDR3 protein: ASSKGSGSASNTGELF

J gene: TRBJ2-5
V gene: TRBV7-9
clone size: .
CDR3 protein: ASSSIGTWAETQY

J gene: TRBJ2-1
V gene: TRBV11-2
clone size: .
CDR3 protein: ASSSRPTQSEQF

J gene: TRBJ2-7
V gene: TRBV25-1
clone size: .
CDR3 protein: ASSKGLTLYEQY

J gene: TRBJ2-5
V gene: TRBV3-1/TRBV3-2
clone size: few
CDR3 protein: ASSQDTRGSPH

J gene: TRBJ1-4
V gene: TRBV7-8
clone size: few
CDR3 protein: ASSSATDDEKLF

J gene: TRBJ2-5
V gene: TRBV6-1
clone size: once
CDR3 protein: ASSGAYGTGEETQY

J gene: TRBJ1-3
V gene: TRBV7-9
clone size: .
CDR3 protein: ASSDTLTGSGNTIY

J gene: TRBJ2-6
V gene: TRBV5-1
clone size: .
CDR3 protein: ASSPDRAGANVLT

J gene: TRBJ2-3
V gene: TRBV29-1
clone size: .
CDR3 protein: SVVTTRGSTDTQY

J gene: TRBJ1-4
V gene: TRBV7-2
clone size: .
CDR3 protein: ASSSSRDRIGKLF

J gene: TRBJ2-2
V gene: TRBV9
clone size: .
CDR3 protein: ASSVARDTGELF

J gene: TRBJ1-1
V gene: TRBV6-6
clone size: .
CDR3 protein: ASSYRTGGTEAF

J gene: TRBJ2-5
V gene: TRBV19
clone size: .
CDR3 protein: ASSARQGPGKTQY

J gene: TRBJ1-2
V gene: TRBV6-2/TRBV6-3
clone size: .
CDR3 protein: ASSFQGYGYT

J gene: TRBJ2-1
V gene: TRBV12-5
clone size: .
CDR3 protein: ASGLVLAGGYNEQF

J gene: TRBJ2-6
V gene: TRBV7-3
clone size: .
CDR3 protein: ASSLMGGVNSGANVLT

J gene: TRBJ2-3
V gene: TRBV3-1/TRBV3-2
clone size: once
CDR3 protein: ASSEASSTDTQY